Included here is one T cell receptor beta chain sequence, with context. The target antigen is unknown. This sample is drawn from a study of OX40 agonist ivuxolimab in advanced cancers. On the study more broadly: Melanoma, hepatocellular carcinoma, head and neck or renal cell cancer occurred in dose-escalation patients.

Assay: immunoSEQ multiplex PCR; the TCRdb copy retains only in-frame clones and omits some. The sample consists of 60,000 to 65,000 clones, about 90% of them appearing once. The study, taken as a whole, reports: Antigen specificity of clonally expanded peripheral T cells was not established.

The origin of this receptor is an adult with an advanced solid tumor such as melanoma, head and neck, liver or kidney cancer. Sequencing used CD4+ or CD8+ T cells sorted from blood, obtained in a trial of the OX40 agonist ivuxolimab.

CDR3 sequence: CASSLTSGVSTDTQYF. The DNA of the CDR3 is TGTGCCAGCAGCTTGACTAGCGGGGTGAGCACAGATACGCAGTATTTT. The V gene is TRBV5-4, the J gene TRBJ2-3; the match to TRBD2 covers 10 bases. With V trimmed by 1 base and J by 0 bases, 2 bases remained unmatched. Germline CDR1 reads SGHNT; CDR2 reads YYREEE (reference sequence). CDR3 size: 16 residues.